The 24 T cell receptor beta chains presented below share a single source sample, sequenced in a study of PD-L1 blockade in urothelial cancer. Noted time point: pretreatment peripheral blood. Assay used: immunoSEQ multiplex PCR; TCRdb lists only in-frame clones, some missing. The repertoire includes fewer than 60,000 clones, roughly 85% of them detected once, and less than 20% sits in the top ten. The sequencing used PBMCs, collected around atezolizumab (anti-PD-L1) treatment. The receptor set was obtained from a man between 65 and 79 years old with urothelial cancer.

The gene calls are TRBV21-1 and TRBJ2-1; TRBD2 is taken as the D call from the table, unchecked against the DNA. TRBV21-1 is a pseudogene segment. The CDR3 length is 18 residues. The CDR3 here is CASSTRLLGLADYNEQFF. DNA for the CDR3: TGTGCCAGCAGCACTCGGCTACTAGGACTAGCGGACTACAATGAGCAGTTCTTC.

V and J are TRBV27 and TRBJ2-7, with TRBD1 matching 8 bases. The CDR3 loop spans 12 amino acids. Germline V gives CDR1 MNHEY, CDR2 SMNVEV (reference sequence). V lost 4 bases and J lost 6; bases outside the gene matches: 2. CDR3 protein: CASSWTGSEQYF. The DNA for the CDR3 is TGTGCCAGCAGTTGGACAGGGTCCGAGCAGTACTTC.

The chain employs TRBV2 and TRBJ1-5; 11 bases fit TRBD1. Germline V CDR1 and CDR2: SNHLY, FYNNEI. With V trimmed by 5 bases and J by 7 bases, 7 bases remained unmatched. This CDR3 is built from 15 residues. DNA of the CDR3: TGTGCCAGCAGTTGGACAGGGGGCGTAAGACAGCCCCAGCATTTT. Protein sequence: CASSWTGGVRQPQHF.

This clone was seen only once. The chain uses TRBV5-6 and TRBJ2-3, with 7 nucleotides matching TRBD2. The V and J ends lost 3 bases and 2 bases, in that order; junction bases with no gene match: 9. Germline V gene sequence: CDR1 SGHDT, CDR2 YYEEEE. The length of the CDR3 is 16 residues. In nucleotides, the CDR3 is TGTGCCAGCAGCTGGGGGGGGTTGCAGACCACAGATACGCAGTATTTT. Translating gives CASSWGGLQTTDTQYF.

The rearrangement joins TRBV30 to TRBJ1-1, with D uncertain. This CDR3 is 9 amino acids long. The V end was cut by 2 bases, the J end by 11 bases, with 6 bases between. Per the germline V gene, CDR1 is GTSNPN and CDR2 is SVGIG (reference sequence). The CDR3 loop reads CAWSPGAFF. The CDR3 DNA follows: TGTGCCTGGAGTCCAGGCGCTTTCTTT.

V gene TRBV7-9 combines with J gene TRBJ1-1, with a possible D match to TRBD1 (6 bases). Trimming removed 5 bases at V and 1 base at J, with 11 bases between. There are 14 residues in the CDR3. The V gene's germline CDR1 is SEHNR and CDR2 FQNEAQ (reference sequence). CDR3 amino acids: CASSPLDRNTEAFF. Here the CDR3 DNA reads TGTGCCAGCAGCCCCCTGGACAGGAACACTGAAGCTTTCTTT.

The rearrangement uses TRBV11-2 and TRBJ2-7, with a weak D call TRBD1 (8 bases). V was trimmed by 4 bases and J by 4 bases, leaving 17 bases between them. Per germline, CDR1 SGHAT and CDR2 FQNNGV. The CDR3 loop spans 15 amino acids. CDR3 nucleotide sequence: TGTGCCAGCAGCTACCCCGACAGGGGAGGGTACGAGCAGTACTTC. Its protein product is CASSYPDRGGYEQYF.

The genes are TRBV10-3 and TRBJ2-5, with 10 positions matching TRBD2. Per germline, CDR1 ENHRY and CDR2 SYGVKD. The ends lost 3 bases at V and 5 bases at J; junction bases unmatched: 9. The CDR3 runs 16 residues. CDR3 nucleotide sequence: TGTGCCATCAGTGAAGCTAGCGGGAGCGGTGTGGAGACCCAGTACTTC. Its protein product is CAISEASGSGVETQYF.

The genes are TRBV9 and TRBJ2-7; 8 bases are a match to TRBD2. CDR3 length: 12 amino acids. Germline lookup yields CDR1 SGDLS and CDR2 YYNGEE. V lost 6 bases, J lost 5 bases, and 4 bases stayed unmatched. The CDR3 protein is CASKAGVNEQYF. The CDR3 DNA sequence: TGTGCCAGCAAAGCGGGAGTTAACGAGCAGTACTTC.

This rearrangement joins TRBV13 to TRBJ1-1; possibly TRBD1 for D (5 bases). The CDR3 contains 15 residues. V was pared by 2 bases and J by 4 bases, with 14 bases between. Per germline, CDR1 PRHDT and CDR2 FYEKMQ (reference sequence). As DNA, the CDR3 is TGTGCCAGCAGCTTACCCGGGGCGCGGGGCACTGAAGCTTTCTTT. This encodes CASSLPGARGTEAFF.

This CDR3 reads CATADLVKTGDTQYF. CDR3 nucleotide sequence: TGTGCCACCGCGGACTTAGTGAAAACAGGGGATACGCAGTATTTT. V usage is TRBV27 and J usage is TRBJ2-3, with D possibly TRBD1 on 6 matching bases. CDR3 length: 15 residues. Trimming removed 10 bases from V and 6 bases from J, with 23 bases in between. The germline gives CDR1 MNHEY, CDR2 SMNVEV (reference sequence).

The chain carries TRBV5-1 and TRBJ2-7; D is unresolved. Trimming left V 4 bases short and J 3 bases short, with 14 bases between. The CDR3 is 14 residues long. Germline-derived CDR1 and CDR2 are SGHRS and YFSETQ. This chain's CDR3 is CASSPADTIYEQYF. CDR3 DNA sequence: TGCGCCAGCAGCCCAGCCGACACCATCTACGAGCAGTACTTC. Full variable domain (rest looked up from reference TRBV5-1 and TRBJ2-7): KAGVTQTPRYLIKTRGQQVTLSCSPISGHRSVSWYQQTPGQGLQFLFEYFSETQRNKGNFPGRFSGRQFSNSRSEMNVSTLELGDSALYLCASSPADTIYEQYFGPGTRLTVT.

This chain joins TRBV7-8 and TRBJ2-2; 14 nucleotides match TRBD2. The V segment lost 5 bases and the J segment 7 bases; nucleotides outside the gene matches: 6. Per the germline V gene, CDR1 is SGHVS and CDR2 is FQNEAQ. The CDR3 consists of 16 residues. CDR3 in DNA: TGTGCCAGCAGCCCCGGGACTAGCGGGAGAGGCGGGGAGCTGTTTTTT. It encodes CASSPGTSGRGGELFF.

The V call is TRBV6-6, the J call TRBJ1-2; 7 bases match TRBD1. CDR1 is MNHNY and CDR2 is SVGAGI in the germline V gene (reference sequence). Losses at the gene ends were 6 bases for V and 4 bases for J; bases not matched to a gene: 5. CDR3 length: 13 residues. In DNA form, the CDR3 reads TGTGCCAGCAGCCCCGGACAGGTCTATGGCTACACCTTC. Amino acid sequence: CASSPGQVYGYTF.

As DNA, the CDR3 is TGTGCCAGCAGCTTAGGTACCCGGGACAGGGGGCGTTCTAATGAAAAACTGTTTTTT. Its protein product is CASSLGTRDRGRSNEKLFF. The rearrangement links TRBV7-8 to TRBJ1-4; 12 nucleotides line up with TRBD1. With V trimmed by 1 base and J by 3 bases, 9 bases remained unmatched. This CDR3 is built from 19 residues. The germline CDR1 and CDR2 sequences are SGHVS and FQNEAQ. Full variable domain (rest looked up from reference TRBV7-8 and TRBJ1-4): GAGVSQSPRYKVAKRGQDVALRCDPISGHVSLFWYQQALGQGPEFLTYFQNEAQLDKSGLPSDRFFAERPEGSVSTLKIQRTQQEDSAVYLCASSLGTRDRGRSNEKLFFGSGTQLSVL.

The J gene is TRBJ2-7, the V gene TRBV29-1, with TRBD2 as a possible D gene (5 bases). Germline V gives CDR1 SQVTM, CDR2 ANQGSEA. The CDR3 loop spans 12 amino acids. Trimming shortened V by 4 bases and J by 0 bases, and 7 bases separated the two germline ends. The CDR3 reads CSVGLASYEQYF. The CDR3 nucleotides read TGCAGCGTTGGGCTAGCCTCCTACGAGCAGTACTTC.

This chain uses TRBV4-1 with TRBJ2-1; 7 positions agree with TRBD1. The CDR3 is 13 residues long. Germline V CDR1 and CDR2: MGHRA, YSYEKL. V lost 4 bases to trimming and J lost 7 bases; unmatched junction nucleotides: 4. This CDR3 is CASSRNRGNEQFF. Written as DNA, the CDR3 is TGCGCCAGCAGCCGCAACAGGGGAAATGAGCAGTTCTTC.

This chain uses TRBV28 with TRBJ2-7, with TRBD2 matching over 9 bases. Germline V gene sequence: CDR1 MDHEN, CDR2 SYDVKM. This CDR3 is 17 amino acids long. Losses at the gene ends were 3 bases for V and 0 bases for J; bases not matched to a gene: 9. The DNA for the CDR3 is TGTGCCAGCAGTTTCTCAGTTAGCGGGAGAGGCTCCTACGAGCAGTACTTC. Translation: CASSFSVSGRGSYEQYF. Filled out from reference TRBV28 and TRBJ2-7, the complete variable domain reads DVKVTQSSRYLVKRTGEKVFLECVQDMDHENMFWYRQDPGLGLRLIYFSYDVKMKEKGDIPEGYSVSREKKERFSLILESASTNQTSMYLCASSFSVSGRGSYEQYFGPGTRLTVT.

CDR3 coding DNA: TGTGCCAGCAGCTCGGACTCCTGGTCCACGCAGTACTTC. It is translated as CASSSDSWSTQYF. This chain links TRBV5-6 with TRBJ2-7; D may be TRBD2 (5 bases). The CDR3 is made up of 13 amino acids. The ends were cut back, 3 bases at V and 9 bases at J, with 16 bases in the middle. Looked up from germline, CDR1 is SGHDT and CDR2 is YYEEEE.

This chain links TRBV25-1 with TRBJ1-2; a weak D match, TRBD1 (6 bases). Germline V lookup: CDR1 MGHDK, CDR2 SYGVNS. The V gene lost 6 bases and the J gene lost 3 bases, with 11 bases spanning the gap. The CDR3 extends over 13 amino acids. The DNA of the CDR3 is TGTGCCAGCAGCCCGGACAGCTACTATGGCTACACCTTC. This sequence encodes CASSPDSYYGYTF.

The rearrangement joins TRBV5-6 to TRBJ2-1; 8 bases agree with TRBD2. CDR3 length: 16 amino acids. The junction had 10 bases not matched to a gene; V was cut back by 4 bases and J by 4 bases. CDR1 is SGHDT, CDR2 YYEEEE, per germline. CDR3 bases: TGTGCCAGCAGCCCGACCGGGACTAGGGGGTACAATGAGCAGTTCTTC. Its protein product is CASSPTGTRGYNEQFF.

The CDR3 DNA reads TGTGCCAGCAGCTTAAATCGGAACACTGAAGCTTTCTTT. Translating gives CASSLNRNTEAFF. J is TRBJ1-1 and V is TRBV7-3; the D is unclear. The V gene's germline CDR1 is SGHTA and CDR2 FQGTGA. Trimming pared 1 base from V and 1 base from J, leaving 4 bases between. CDR3 length: 13 residues.

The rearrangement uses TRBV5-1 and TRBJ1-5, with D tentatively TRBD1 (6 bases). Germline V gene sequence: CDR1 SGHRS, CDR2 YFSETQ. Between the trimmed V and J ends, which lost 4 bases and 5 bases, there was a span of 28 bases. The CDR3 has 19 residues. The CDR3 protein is CASSPGGWTAPLRDQPQHF. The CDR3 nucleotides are TGCGCCAGCAGCCCGGGGGGTTGGACAGCCCCCTTAAGGGATCAGCCCCAGCATTTT.

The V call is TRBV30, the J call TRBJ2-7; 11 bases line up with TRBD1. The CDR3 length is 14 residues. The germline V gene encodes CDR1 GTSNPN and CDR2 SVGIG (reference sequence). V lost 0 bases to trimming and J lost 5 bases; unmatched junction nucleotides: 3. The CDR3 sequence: CAWSVGQGADEQYF. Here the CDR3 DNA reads TGTGCCTGGAGTGTAGGACAGGGGGCGGACGAGCAGTACTTC.